A selection of T cell receptor beta chains follows, all from one sample in a study of T cells in Graves' hyperthyroidism and ophthalmopathy. TCRdb recomputed calls from the multiplex PCR reads with MiXCR, one row per CDR3 protein. The sample lists 500,000 to 750,000 distinct CDR3 sequences, just over 45% seen once, with about 8% in the top ten. Material: peripheral blood or thyroid tissue (not recorded which). The receptors stem from a young woman with Graves' hyperthyroidism. CDR3s include the opening cysteine and the closing phenylalanine or tryptophan. The D gene is left open where the match is weak. Size is omitted from some rows. Given values are once, few, many or a class for expanded clones.

size: few
J: TRBJ1-1
V: TRBV18
D: -
DNA: TGTGCCAGCTCACCGGCTCCGGGACTGCAGAACACTGAAGCTTTCTTT
CDR3: CASSPAPGLQNTEAFF

size: few
J: TRBJ2-2
V: TRBV24-1
D: -
DNA: TGTGCCACCAGTGATTCGGGGGCCGGGGAGCTGTTTTTT
CDR3: CATSDSGAGELFF

size: many
J: TRBJ2-7
V: TRBV10-3
D: -
DNA: TGTGCCATCAGTGAGTTGGAAAGGGTGGGCGAGCAGTACTTC
CDR3: CAISELERVGEQYF

size: -
J: TRBJ1-1
V: TRBV5-1
D: TRBD1
DNA: TGCGCCAGCAGGATACCGGGACAGGTATCATTTGGGAACACTGAAGCTTTCTTT
CDR3: CASRIPGQVSFGNTEAFF

size: -
J: TRBJ1-2
V: TRBV7-9
D: -
DNA: TGTGCCAGCAGCTTCGGGGGGTTATTCGGCTACACCTTC
CDR3: CASSFGGLFGYTF

size: many
J: TRBJ1-2
V: TRBV4-2
D: -
DNA: TGTGCCAGCAGCCAAGCGGGGTCAAGGGTCGATAATGGCTACACCTTC
CDR3: CASSQAGSRVDNGYTF

size: many
J: TRBJ2-7
V: TRBV14
D: -
DNA: TGTGCCAGCAGCCAAGGAGTTAGAAGGCCCGAGCAGTACTTC
CDR3: CASSQGVRRPEQYF

size: -
J: TRBJ2-5
V: TRBV29-1
D: TRBD1
DNA: TGCAGCGTTGAAGAGATGGGGTTAGAGGGGGCAAGAGAGACCCAGTACTTC
CDR3: CSVEEMGLEGARETQYF

size: many
J: TRBJ1-6
V: TRBV20-1
D: TRBD1
DNA: TGCAGTGCTCGGGCCGGGACAGAGAATTCACCCCTCCACTTT
CDR3: CSARAGTENSPLHF

size: -
J: TRBJ2-5
V: TRBV29-1
D: -
DNA: TGCAGCCACCAACAGGGAGAGACCCAGTACTTC
CDR3: CSHQQGETQYF

size: once
J: TRBJ1-5
V: TRBV20-1
D: -
DNA: TGCAGTGCTCAGCAAGAGACCCAGCATTTT
CDR3: CSAQQETQHF

size: -
J: TRBJ2-7
V: TRBV4-2
D: TRBD1
DNA: TGTGCCAGCAGCCGCTACCGGGACAGGGAATTTTACCCGACGGGCGAGCAGTACTTC
CDR3: CASSRYRDREFYPTGEQYF

size: -
J: TRBJ1-6
V: TRBV20-1
D: TRBD1
DNA: TGCAGTGCCGGAAGGGGGCAGGGGAGACGGTCACCCCTCCACTTT
CDR3: CSAGRGQGRRSPLHF

size: many
J: TRBJ2-5
V: TRBV20-1
D: -
DNA: TGCAGTGCCTACCGTGGGGCGACACAAGAGACCCAGTACTTC
CDR3: CSAYRGATQETQYF

size: many
J: TRBJ1-1
V: TRBV6-5
D: -
DNA: TGTGCCAGCAGCGTGGGTACGAACACTGAAGCTTTCTTT
CDR3: CASSVGTNTEAFF

size: -
J: TRBJ2-3
V: TRBV20-1
D: TRBD2
DNA: TGCAGTGCATCCCCCACTAGCGGGAGCACAGATACGCAGTATTTT
CDR3: CSASPTSGSTDTQYF

size: -
J: TRBJ2-7
V: TRBV9
D: TRBD1
DNA: TGTGCCAGCAGCGCGGGACAGCTACTCTACGAGCAGTACTTC
CDR3: CASSAGQLLYEQYF

size: -
J: TRBJ2-2
V: TRBV4-1
D: TRBD2
DNA: TGCGCCAGCAGCCAAGTCCCTGCCGGGAGGTTTGCCGGGGAGCTGTTTTTT
CDR3: CASSQVPAGRFAGELFF

size: -
J: TRBJ2-7
V: TRBV7-6
D: -
DNA: TGTGCCCGGACAGCTGACTACGAGCAGTACTTC
CDR3: CARTADYEQYF

size: many
J: TRBJ1-2
V: TRBV14
D: -
DNA: TGTGCCAGCAGCCAAGATTTAGGAAACTATGGCTACACCTTC
CDR3: CASSQDLGNYGYTF

size: -
J: TRBJ1-3
V: TRBV7-9
D: -
DNA: TGTGCCAGCAGCCCAAACCTCCGCTCTGGAAACACCATATATTTT
CDR3: CASSPNLRSGNTIYF

size: many
J: TRBJ1-5
V: TRBV4-1
D: -
DNA: TGCGCCAGCAGCCAAGGACACCCCGGGGGTGACAGCAATCAGCCCCAGCATTTT
CDR3: CASSQGHPGGDSNQPQHF

size: many
J: TRBJ1-1
V: TRBV5-1
D: -
DNA: TGCGCCAGCAGCTCGACCGGGACCCTTAACACTGAAGCTTTCTTT
CDR3: CASSSTGTLNTEAFF

size: -
J: TRBJ1-3
V: TRBV7-7
D: -
DNA: TGTGCCAGCAGCTTAGTCGGGAAGGGAGACACCATATATTTT
CDR3: CASSLVGKGDTIYF

size: -
J: TRBJ2-4
V: TRBV7-9
D: -
DNA: TGTGCCAGCAGAGGCGGGGCCTCGGAGTCCAAAAACATTCAGTACTTC
CDR3: CASRGGASESKNIQYF

size: many
J: TRBJ2-5
V: TRBV4-2
D: -
DNA: TGTGCCAGCAGCCAACCAGGGGCCGAGACCCAGTACTTC
CDR3: CASSQPGAETQYF

size: many
J: TRBJ1-2
V: TRBV7-9
D: -
DNA: TGTGCCAGCAGCTTAACCCAGGGGAACTATGGCTACACCTTC
CDR3: CASSLTQGNYGYTF

size: -
J: TRBJ2-7
V: TRBV2
D: -
DNA: TGTGCCAGCAGTGAAGCGAAGGGGGACGAGCAGTACTTC
CDR3: CASSEAKGDEQYF

size: many
J: TRBJ2-2
V: TRBV7-8
D: -
DNA: TGTGCCAGCAGCTTAATTCCGGGTACTGCCGGGGAGCTGTTTTTT
CDR3: CASSLIPGTAGELFF

size: once
J: TRBJ1-4
V: TRBV20-1
D: TRBD1
DNA: TGCAGTGCTGGAGCGCTCTACGGGACAGCTAATGAAAAACTGTTTTTT
CDR3: CSAGALYGTANEKLFF

size: many
J: TRBJ1-3
V: TRBV28
D: -
DNA: TGTGCCAGCAGCTACGGGACACCCTCCTCTGGAAACACCATATATTTT
CDR3: CASSYGTPSSGNTIYF

size: -
J: TRBJ1-2
V: TRBV24-1
D: -
DNA: TGTGCCACCAGTGCGGCGGGAGGAGGCTACACCTTC
CDR3: CATSAAGGGYTF

size: -
J: TRBJ2-3
V: TRBV10-3
D: TRBD2
DNA: TGTGCCACCGAAACGGGGACTAGCGGGAGGATTAGCACAGATACGCAGTATTTT
CDR3: CATETGTSGRISTDTQYF

size: -
J: TRBJ2-5
V: TRBV10-2
D: -
DNA: TGCGCCAGCAGTGAGGGGGGACGGAGGACCCAGTACTTC
CDR3: CASSEGGRRTQYF

size: -
J: TRBJ2-5
V: TRBV7-2
D: TRBD2
DNA: TGTGCCAGCAGCGAGACTAGCGGGACGGAGACCCAGCACTTC
CDR3: CASSETSGTETQHF

size: -
J: TRBJ1-1
V: TRBV7-9
D: TRBD1
DNA: TGTGCCAGCAGGCTCACCGGGACAGGGGAGAGCACTGAAGCTTTCTTT
CDR3: CASRLTGTGESTEAFF

size: few
J: TRBJ2-7
V: TRBV7-9
D: TRBD1
DNA: TGTGCCAGCAGCTTAAACCAGGACAGGGTCTACGAGCAGTACTTC
CDR3: CASSLNQDRVYEQYF

size: -
J: TRBJ1-1
V: TRBV6-6
D: -
DNA: TGTGCCAGCAGTGACGGGGCACCCTGGAACACTGAAGCTTTCTTT
CDR3: CASSDGAPWNTEAFF

size: -
J: TRBJ1-1
V: TRBV7-3
D: -
DNA: TGTGCCAGCAACTCCGCCGGAGAGAACACTGAAGCTTTCTTT
CDR3: CASNSAGENTEAFF

size: many
J: TRBJ1-1
V: TRBV20-1
D: -
DNA: TGCAGTGCTAGAGAGGGGGTGTCCACTGAAGCTTTCTTT
CDR3: CSAREGVSTEAFF

size: -
J: TRBJ1-6
V: TRBV20-1
D: -
DNA: TGCAGTGCTAGAGGCGAAAGGTCCTATAATTCACCCCTCCACTTT
CDR3: CSARGERSYNSPLHF

size: many
J: TRBJ2-7
V: TRBV4-1
D: -
DNA: TGCGCCAGCAGCCAAGGGGGCGGACTCCTCACCGAGCAGTACTTC
CDR3: CASSQGGGLLTEQYF

size: -
J: TRBJ2-5
V: TRBV7-1
D: TRBD1
DNA: TGTGCCAGCACTCAAGGGGACAGGGGCCATCAGCCCCAGTACTTC
CDR3: CASTQGDRGHQPQYF

size: many
J: TRBJ1-1
V: TRBV4-1
D: -
DNA: TGCGCCAGCAGCCAAGTGGTTCGGTCAATGAACACTGAAGCTTTCTTT
CDR3: CASSQVVRSMNTEAFF

size: once
J: TRBJ2-1
V: TRBV20-1
D: -
DNA: TGCAGTGGCAGGGACTGGGGCTCCTACAATGAGCAGTTCTTC
CDR3: CSGRDWGSYNEQFF

size: many
J: TRBJ1-1
V: TRBV4-3
D: -
DNA: TGCGCCAGCAGCCAAGTCCAGTCCCTGCTGAACACTGAAGCTTTCTTT
CDR3: CASSQVQSLLNTEAFF

size: many
J: TRBJ1-5
V: TRBV7-9
D: -
DNA: TGTGCCAGCAGCACATGGGCGGCAGGGGTTAGCAATCAGCCCCAGCATTTT
CDR3: CASSTWAAGVSNQPQHF

size: many
J: TRBJ2-1
V: TRBV24-1
D: -
DNA: TGTGCCACCAGTGCGGCTGGAGGTGAGCAGTTCTTC
CDR3: CATSAAGGEQFF

size: -
J: TRBJ2-2
V: TRBV6-4
D: -
DNA: TGTGCCAGCAGCCAATTGTTGGGGGAGTCCACCGGGGAGCTGTTTTTT
CDR3: CASSQLLGESTGELFF

size: many
J: TRBJ2-7
V: TRBV2
D: TRBD1
DNA: TGTGCCAGGGGACAGCGTAGCTACGAGCAGTACTTC
CDR3: CARGQRSYEQYF

size: -
J: TRBJ1-1
V: TRBV10-3
D: TRBD1
DNA: TGTGCCATTTCACAGGGGCGGATCACTGAAGCTTTCTTT
CDR3: CAISQGRITEAFF

size: -
J: TRBJ1-5
V: TRBV13
D: -
DNA: TGTGCCAGCAGCCCGGTCCCGGGACTAGCGGGGCGCTTCCAAGAGACCCAGCATTTT
CDR3: CASSPVPGLAGRFQETQHF

size: -
J: TRBJ2-1
V: TRBV12-3/TRBV12-4
D: TRBD2
DNA: TGTGCCAGCAGTCCTGGGACTAGCGGGAGGGAGTACAATGAGCAGTTCTTC
CDR3: CASSPGTSGREYNEQFF

size: -
J: TRBJ2-5
V: TRBV24-1
D: -
DNA: TGTGCCACCAGTGAGACCAGCGGCCAAGAGACCCAGTACTTC
CDR3: CATSETSGQETQYF